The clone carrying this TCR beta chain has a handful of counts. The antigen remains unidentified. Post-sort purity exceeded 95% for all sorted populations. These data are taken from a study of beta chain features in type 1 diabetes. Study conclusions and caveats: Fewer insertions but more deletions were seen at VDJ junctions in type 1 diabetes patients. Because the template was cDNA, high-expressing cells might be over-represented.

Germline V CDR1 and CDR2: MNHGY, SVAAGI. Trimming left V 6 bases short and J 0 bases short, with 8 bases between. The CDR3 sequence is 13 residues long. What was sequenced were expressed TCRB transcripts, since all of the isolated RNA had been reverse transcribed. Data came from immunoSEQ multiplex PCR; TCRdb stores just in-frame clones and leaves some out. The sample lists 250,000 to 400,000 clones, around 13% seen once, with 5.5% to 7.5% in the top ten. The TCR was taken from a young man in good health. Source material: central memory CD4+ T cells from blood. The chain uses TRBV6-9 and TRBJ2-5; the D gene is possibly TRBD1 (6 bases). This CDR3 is CASSEGDQETQYF. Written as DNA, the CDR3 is TGTGCCAGCAGCGAGGGGGACCAAGAGACCCAGTACTTC.